Listed here is a single TCR beta chain. These data belong to a study of control samples from healthy donors and cancer patients. Data came from immunoSEQ multiplex PCR; TCRdb stores just in-frame clones and leaves some out. The sample includes some 120,000 clones, approximately 90% seen only once; the top ten take more than 6.5%. The CDR3 contains 14 residues. Germline CDR1 LNHNV, CDR2 YYDKDF (reference sequence). Trimming took 5 bases from V and 10 from J, leaving 15 bases between them. The clonotype originates from a man between 18 and 35 years old in good health. The V gene is TRBV15, the J gene TRBJ1-6; D is possibly TRBD1 (5 bases). Specimen: blood. The CDR3 sequence: CATSVGRGGSPLHF. The CDR3 DNA reads as TGTGCCACCAGCGTGGGACGGGGCGGATCACCCCTCCACTTT.